These 22 T cell receptor beta chains were all obtained from the same sample, sequenced in a study of T cell responses to AZD1222 COVID-19 vaccine. Data came from immunoSEQ multiplex PCR; TCRdb stores just in-frame clones and leaves some out. Of approximately 150,000 clones listed, roughly 89% are singletons. This specimen was peripheral blood, taken 28 days after the second AZD1222 dose. The origin of the receptors is an adult who received the AZD1222 COVID-19 vaccine.

The rearrangement uses TRBV21-1 and TRBJ2-7; no DNA check was done on the table's D call, TRBD1. TRBV21-1 has pseudogene status. The length of the CDR3 is 15 residues. As DNA, the CDR3 is TGTGCCAGCAGCAAAAGAGAACCAGGGGTCTCCGAGCAGTACTTC. Protein sequence: CASSKREPGVSEQYF.

This chain links TRBV4-2 with TRBJ1-4; maybe TRBD1 (6 bases). Germline V gene lookup returns CDR1 LGHNA and CDR2 YNFKEQ. CDR3 length equals 16 residues. V was shortened by 0 bases and J by 8 bases, with 16 bases between the two germline ends. CDR3 in DNA: TGTGCCAGCAGCCAAGAAGGGGAAGGGGGGGAGGAAAAACTGTTTTTT. It translates to CASSQEGEGGEEKLFF.

The chain employs TRBV15 and TRBJ2-1; possibly TRBD1 for D (6 bases). V dropped 7 bases and J dropped 2 bases, with 21 bases sitting between them. The CDR3 runs 17 residues. Germline values: CDR1 LNHNV, CDR2 YYDKDF (reference sequence). The DNA for the CDR3 is TGTGCCACCACCCTGACGCCGGACAGTCACGCCTACAATGAGCAGTTCTTC. Translation: CATTLTPDSHAYNEQFF.

This clone was seen just once. The CDR3 here is CASSSRTGGDYGYTF. CDR3 in DNA: TGTGCCAGCAGCTCACGGACAGGGGGCGATTATGGCTACACCTTC. J is TRBJ1-2 and V is TRBV13; 11 nucleotides line up with TRBD1. The CDR3 sequence is 15 residues long. The junction had 6 bases not matched to a gene; V was cut back by 4 bases and J by 5 bases. The germline CDR1 and CDR2 sequences are PRHDT and FYEKMQ (reference sequence).

This chain uses TRBV4-3 with TRBJ2-3; perhaps D is TRBD1 or TRBD2 (6 bases each). This CDR3 spans 17 amino acids. Per germline, CDR1 LGHNA and CDR2 YSLEER. The V end was cut by 1 base, the J end by 3 bases, with 17 bases between. DNA of the CDR3: TGCGCCAGCAGCCAAGGGAGGCCGGGGGCGGCGACAGATACGCAGTATTTT. As protein: CASSQGRPGAATDTQYF.

The CDR3 protein is CASSRITGELFF. The CDR3 DNA reads as TGTGCCAGCAGCCGGATCACCGGGGAGCTGTTTTTT. V and J are TRBV14 and TRBJ2-2; D uncertain. CDR1 and CDR2 from the germline V gene are SGHDN and FVKESK. This CDR3 has 12 residues. The V end lost 4 bases, the J end lost 4 bases, and 4 bases lay between the germline ends. Full variable domain (remainder filled in from reference TRBV14 and TRBJ2-2): EAGVTQFPSHSVIEKGQTVTLRCDPISGHDNLYWYRRVMGKEIKFLLHFVKESKQDESGMPNNRFLAERTGGTYSTLKVQPAELEDSGVYFCASSRITGELFFGEGSRLTVL.

The V gene is TRBV10-2, the J gene TRBJ2-1, with D perhaps TRBD2 (5 bases). V shed 6 bases and J shed 5 bases, with 14 bases lying between them. Germline CDR1 reads WSHSY; CDR2 reads SAAADI. CDR3 size: 14 residues. CDR3: CASRLGLTNNEQFF. The CDR3 bases are TGCGCCAGCAGATTAGGACTGACTAACAATGAGCAGTTCTTC.

J is TRBJ1-3 and V is TRBV6-5; no reliable D call. Germline V gene sequence: CDR1 MNHEY, CDR2 SVGAGI. Trimming cost V 5 bases and J 4 bases, with 9 bases left between them. The CDR3 contains 13 residues. The CDR3 sequence: CASSTRPGNTIYF. CDR3 nucleotide sequence: TGTGCCAGCAGTACCCGACCGGGAAACACCATATATTTT.

V is TRBV6-1 and J is TRBJ1-5; D gene ambiguous. This CDR3 is 15 amino acids long. From germline, CDR1 is MNHNS and CDR2 SASEGT. The V end lost 2 bases, the J end lost 5 bases, and 13 bases lay between the germline ends. In nucleotides, the CDR3 is TGTGCCAGCAGTGAATACGAGAGGAGCGATCAGCCCCAGCATTTT. Protein: CASSEYERSDQPQHF.

The gene calls are TRBV6-5 and TRBJ1-2, with D possibly being TRBD1 (6 bases). The CDR3 has 13 residues. V gave up 6 bases and J gave up 4 bases, with 12 bases separating them. Germline values: CDR1 MNHEY, CDR2 SVGAGI. CDR3 bases: TGTGCCAGCAGGATCGGACAGAGCTATGGCTACACCTTC. It codes for CASRIGQSYGYTF.

The rearrangement uses TRBV2 and TRBJ2-5, with unresolved D. The V end lost 3 bases, the J end lost 2 bases, and 10 bases lay between the germline ends. This CDR3 comprises 14 residues. Per germline, CDR1 SNHLY and CDR2 FYNNEI. The CDR3 DNA is TGTGCCAGCAGTGAGAATGAAGGACAAGAGACCCAGTACTTC. As protein: CASSENEGQETQYF.

The chain joins TRBV19 to TRBJ1-6; TRBD1 is a possible D gene (6 bases). This CDR3 has 15 residues. Germline V lookup: CDR1 LNHDA, CDR2 SQIVND (reference sequence). V gave up 4 bases and J gave up 7 bases, with 14 bases separating them. The CDR3 loop reads CASSTQGSGNSPLHF. Written as DNA, the CDR3 is TGTGCCAGTAGTACACAGGGTTCGGGAAATTCACCCCTCCACTTT.

This clone has only one observation. The chain joins TRBV24-1 to TRBJ1-5; 9 positions match TRBD1. V lost 4 bases to trimming and J lost 1 base; unmatched junction nucleotides: 4. CDR3 length: 16 residues. From germline, CDR1 is KGHDR and CDR2 SFDVKD. This chain's CDR3 is CATSDSTGGSNQPQHF. The CDR3 DNA follows: TGTGCCACCAGTGACTCGACAGGGGGAAGCAATCAGCCCCAGCATTTT.

The genes are TRBV3-1 (or the pseudogene TRBV3-2) and TRBJ1-2, with 7 nucleotides matching TRBD1. The V gene's germline CDR1 is LGHDT and CDR2 YNNKEL (reference sequence). The CDR3 covers 14 residues. V lost 7 bases and J lost 4; bases outside the gene matches: 9. Here the CDR3 DNA reads TGTGCCAGCACCAAGACGACAGGGTCCTATGGCTACACCTTC. It encodes CASTKTTGSYGYTF.

The chain carries TRBV19 and TRBJ2-2, with 9 bases identical to TRBD1. The length of the CDR3 is 15 residues. V lost 5 bases to trimming and J lost 3 bases; unmatched junction nucleotides: 4. Germline V gives CDR1 LNHDA, CDR2 SQIVND (reference sequence). The CDR3 here is CASSPGTGHTGELFF. The DNA for the CDR3 is TGTGCCAGTAGTCCCGGGACAGGGCACACCGGGGAGCTGTTTTTT.

This clone was detected once. The chain joins TRBV18 to TRBJ2-6, with TRBD1 identical over 11 bases. The trim removed 3 bases at V and 0 bases at J, leaving 1 base unmatched. Germline-derived CDR1 and CDR2 are KGHSH and LQKENI. The CDR3 is 17 amino acids. The DNA for the CDR3 is TGTGCCAGCTCACCGGGACAGGGGGGCTCTGGGGCCAACGTCCTGACTTTC. Amino acids: CASSPGQGGSGANVLTF.

The V gene is TRBV7-9, the J gene TRBJ1-1; D not resolved. Trimming took off 3 bases at V and 4 bases at J, with 3 bases between the two ends. The CDR3 is 11 residues long. In germline, CDR1 is SEHNR, CDR2 FQNEAQ (reference sequence). In DNA form, the CDR3 reads TGTGCCAGCAGCTTGACCACTGAAGCTTTCTTT. Protein product: CASSLTTEAFF.

The rearrangement joins TRBV14 to TRBJ1-6; no firm D call. V was pared by 2 bases and J by 8 bases, with 13 bases between. Per germline, CDR1 SGHDN and CDR2 FVKESK. The CDR3 extends over 15 amino acids. The CDR3, as DNA: TGTGCCAGCAGCCAATTAGGCCTCAACTATTCACCCCTCCACTTT. The encoded protein is CASSQLGLNYSPLHF. Filled out from reference TRBV14 and TRBJ1-6, the complete variable domain reads EAGVTQFPSHSVIEKGQTVTLRCDPISGHDNLYWYRRVMGKEIKFLLHFVKESKQDESGMPNNRFLAERTGGTYSTLKVQPAELEDSGVYFCASSQLGLNYSPLHFGNGTRLTVT.

J is TRBJ2-1 and V is TRBV28, with TRBD2 matching 7 bases. Germline lookup yields CDR1 MDHEN and CDR2 SYDVKM. V shed 6 bases, J shed 6 bases, and the junction held 11 bases outside the gene matches. The CDR3 is 15 residues long. The CDR3 bases are TGTGCCAGCAGCCTTGGGGGGAGGGCCCTCAATGAGCAGTTCTTC. Residues: CASSLGGRALNEQFF.

The V call is TRBV12-5, the J call TRBJ1-1; D is unresolved. This CDR3 spans 13 amino acids. The V end was cut by 3 bases, the J end by 0 bases, with 5 bases between. Germline-derived CDR1 and CDR2 are LGHNT and FRNRAP. CDR3 bases: TGTGCTAGTGGTTTAAGACTGAACACTGAAGCTTTCTTT. It encodes CASGLRLNTEAFF.

V usage is TRBV6-5 and J usage is TRBJ2-3, with D hard to call. Germline V CDR1 and CDR2: MNHEY, SVGAGI. CDR3 length: 11 amino acids. Deletions cut 6 bases from V and 2 bases from J, with 3 bases between. The CDR3 spells CASSDTDTQYF. The CDR3 DNA reads TGTGCCAGCAGCGACACAGATACGCAGTATTTT.

The chain combines TRBV7-3 with TRBJ1-2, with 9 positions matching TRBD1. This CDR3 region has 14 residues. Germline CDR1 is SGHTA and CDR2 is FQGTGA. V shed 5 bases and J 3 bases; nucleotides not matched to a gene: 4. CDR3 sequence (DNA): TGTGCCAGCAGCCCGGACAGGGGCGACTATGGCTACACCTTC. Translation: CASSPDRGDYGYTF.